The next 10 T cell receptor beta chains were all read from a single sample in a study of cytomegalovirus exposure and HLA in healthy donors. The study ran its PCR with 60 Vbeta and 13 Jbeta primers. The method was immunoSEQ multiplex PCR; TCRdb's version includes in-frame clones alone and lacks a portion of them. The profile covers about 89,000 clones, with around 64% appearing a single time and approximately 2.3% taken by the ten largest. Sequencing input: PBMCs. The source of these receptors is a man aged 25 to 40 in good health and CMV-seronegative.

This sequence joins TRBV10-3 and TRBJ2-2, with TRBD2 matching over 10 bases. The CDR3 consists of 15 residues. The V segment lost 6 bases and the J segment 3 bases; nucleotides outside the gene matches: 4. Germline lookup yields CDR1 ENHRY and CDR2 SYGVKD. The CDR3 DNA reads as TGTGCCATCAGCTCCGGGACTAGCGACACCGGGGAGCTGTTTTTT. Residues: CAISSGTSDTGELFF.

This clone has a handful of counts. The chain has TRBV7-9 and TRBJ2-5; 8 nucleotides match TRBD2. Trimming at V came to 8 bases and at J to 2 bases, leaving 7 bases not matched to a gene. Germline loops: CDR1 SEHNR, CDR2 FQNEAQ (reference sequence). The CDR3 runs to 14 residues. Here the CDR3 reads CASSVAGSQETQYF. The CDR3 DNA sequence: TGTGCCAGCTCTGTAGCGGGGAGTCAAGAGACCCAGTACTTC.

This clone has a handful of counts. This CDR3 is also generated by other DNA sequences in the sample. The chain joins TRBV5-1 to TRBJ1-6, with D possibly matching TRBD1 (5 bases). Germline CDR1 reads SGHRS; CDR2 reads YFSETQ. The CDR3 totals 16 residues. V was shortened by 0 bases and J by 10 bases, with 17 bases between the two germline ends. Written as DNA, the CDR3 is TGCGCCAGCAGCTTGGAGGCCCCCCAGGGTGGATCACCCCTCCACTTT. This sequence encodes CASSLEAPQGGSPLHF.

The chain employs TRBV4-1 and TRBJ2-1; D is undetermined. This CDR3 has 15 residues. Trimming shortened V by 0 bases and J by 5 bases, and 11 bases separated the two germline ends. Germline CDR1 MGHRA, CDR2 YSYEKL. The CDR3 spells CASSQEPPPDNEQFF. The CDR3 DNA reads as TGCGCCAGCAGCCAAGAGCCGCCACCGGACAATGAGCAGTTCTTC.

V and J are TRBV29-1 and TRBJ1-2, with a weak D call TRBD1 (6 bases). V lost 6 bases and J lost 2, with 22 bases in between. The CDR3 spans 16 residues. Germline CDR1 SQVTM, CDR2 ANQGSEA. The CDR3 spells CSVGPDPSQGNYGYTF. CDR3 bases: TGCAGCGTAGGACCGGACCCGTCCCAGGGGAACTATGGCTACACCTTC.

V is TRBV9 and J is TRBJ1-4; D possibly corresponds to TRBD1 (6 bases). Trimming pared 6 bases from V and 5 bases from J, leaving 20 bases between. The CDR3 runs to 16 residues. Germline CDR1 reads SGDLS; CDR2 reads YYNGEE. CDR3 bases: TGTGCCAGCATCGGGGGGGGCCAAGTCGGGAATGAAAAACTGTTTTTT. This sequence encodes CASIGGGQVGNEKLFF.

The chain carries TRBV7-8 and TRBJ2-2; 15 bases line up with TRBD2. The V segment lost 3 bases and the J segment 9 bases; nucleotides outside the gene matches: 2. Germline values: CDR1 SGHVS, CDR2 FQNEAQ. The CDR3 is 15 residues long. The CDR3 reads CASSLGLAGGRELFF. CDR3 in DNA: TGTGCCAGCAGCTTGGGACTAGCGGGGGGTCGGGAGCTGTTTTTT.

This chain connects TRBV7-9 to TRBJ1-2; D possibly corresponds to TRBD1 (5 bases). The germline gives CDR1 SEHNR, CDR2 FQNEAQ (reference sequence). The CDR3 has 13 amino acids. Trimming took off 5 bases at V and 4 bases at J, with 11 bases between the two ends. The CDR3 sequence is CASSQMQGYGYTF. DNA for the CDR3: TGTGCCAGCAGCCAGATGCAGGGCTATGGCTACACCTTC.

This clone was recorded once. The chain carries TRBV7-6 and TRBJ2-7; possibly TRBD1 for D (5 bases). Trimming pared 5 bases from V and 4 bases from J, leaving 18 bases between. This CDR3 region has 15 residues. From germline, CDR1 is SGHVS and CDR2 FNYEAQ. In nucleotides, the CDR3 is TGTGCCAGCAGCCCAAGGATAGGGGCATCTTACGAGCAGTACTTC. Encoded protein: CASSPRIGASYEQYF. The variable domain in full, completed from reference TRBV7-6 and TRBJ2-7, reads GAGVSQSPRYKVTKRGQDVALRCDPISGHVSLYWYRQALGQGPEFLTYFNYEAQQDKSGLPNDRFSAERPEGSISTLTIQRTEQRDSAMYRCASSPRIGASYEQYFGPGTRLTVT.

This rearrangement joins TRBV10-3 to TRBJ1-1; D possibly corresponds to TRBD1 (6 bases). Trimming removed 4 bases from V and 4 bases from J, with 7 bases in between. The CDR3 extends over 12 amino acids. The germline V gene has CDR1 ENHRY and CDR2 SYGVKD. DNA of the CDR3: TGTGCCATCAGTGGGGGGCCCACTGAAGCTTTCTTT. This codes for CAISGGPTEAFF.